Listed below are T cell receptor beta chains from one sample, sequenced in a study of shared clonotypes between healthy human individuals. Sequencing used immunoSEQ multiplex PCR; TCRdb keeps in-frame clones, though not all of them. Among 450,000 to 600,000 clones listed, 79% were seen once. Sequencing was performed on PBMCs. Receptor source: a middle-aged woman in good health. Some clones in this sample may be carry-over from other donors' samples. CDR3s include the opening cysteine and the closing phenylalanine or tryptophan. D genes are given only for firm matches. Expanded clones get a size class; other rows say once, few or many, or leave the size out.

J gene: TRBJ1-2
V gene: TRBV7-9
D gene: TRBD1
clone size: few
CDR3 DNA: TGTGCCAGCAGCCCTGGGGACAGGAGTGAATATGGCTACACCTTC
CDR3 protein: CASSPGDRSEYGYTF

J gene: TRBJ1-5
V gene: TRBV28
D gene: TRBD1
clone size: few
CDR3 DNA: TGTGCCAGCAGTCCCCAGGACAGGGGGCAGCCTCAGCCCCAGCATTTT
CDR3 protein: CASSPQDRGQPQPQHF

J gene: TRBJ1-1
V gene: TRBV6-5
D gene: NA
clone size: NA
CDR3 DNA: TGTGCCAGCAGTTACTCCTCAGGGGCGGCTTTCTTT
CDR3 protein: CASSYSSGAAFF

J gene: TRBJ2-7
V gene: TRBV6-1
D gene: NA
clone size: many
CDR3 DNA: TGTGCCAGCAGTGAAGCAGGGGGGGCCGCCTACGAGCAGTACTTC
CDR3 protein: CASSEAGGAAYEQYF

J gene: TRBJ2-1
V gene: TRBV11-3
D gene: TRBD2
clone size: NA
CDR3 DNA: TGTGCCAGCAGCCAGGGGACTAGCTACAATGAGCAGTTCTTC
CDR3 protein: CASSQGTSYNEQFF

J gene: TRBJ1-5
V gene: TRBV6-6
D gene: NA
clone size: many
CDR3 DNA: TGTGCCAGCAGTTACTCGGAACAGCCCCAGCATTTT
CDR3 protein: CASSYSEQPQHF

J gene: TRBJ1-5
V gene: TRBV28
D gene: NA
clone size: NA
CDR3 DNA: TGTGCCAGCAGCCAGGGGTATAGCAATCAGCCCCAGCATTTT
CDR3 protein: CASSQGYSNQPQHF

J gene: TRBJ2-4
V gene: TRBV9
D gene: NA
clone size: many
CDR3 DNA: TGTGCCAGCAGCAAAGGCAAGCAAGGGGATACTCTCCCTGTACGAAACATTCAGTACTTC
CDR3 protein: CASSKGKQGDTLPVRNIQYF

J gene: TRBJ1-2
V gene: TRBV4-2
D gene: NA
clone size: few
CDR3 DNA: TGTGCCAGCAGCCCAGCGGGAGGGACGAACTATGGCTACACCTTC
CDR3 protein: CASSPAGGTNYGYTF

J gene: TRBJ2-3
V gene: TRBV10-3
D gene: NA
clone size: NA
CDR3 DNA: TGTGCCATCAGTGACCGGGACAACACAGATACGCAGTATTTT
CDR3 protein: CAISDRDNTDTQYF

J gene: TRBJ1-6
V gene: TRBV18
D gene: NA
clone size: NA
CDR3 DNA: TGTGCCAGCTCACCACTGGCCCAGGCTGATTCACCCCTCCACTTT
CDR3 protein: CASSPLAQADSPLHF

J gene: TRBJ2-7
V gene: TRBV5-1
D gene: NA
clone size: once
CDR3 DNA: TGCGCCAGCAGCCTCTCCGGGACACGTTCCTACGAGCAGTACTTC
CDR3 protein: CASSLSGTRSYEQYF

J gene: TRBJ1-4
V gene: TRBV27
D gene: NA
clone size: NA
CDR3 DNA: TGTGCCAGCAGTATACAGGGTAGTGAAAAACTGTTTTTT
CDR3 protein: CASSIQGSEKLFF

J gene: TRBJ1-1
V gene: TRBV15
D gene: NA
clone size: NA
CDR3 DNA: TGTGCCACCAGAGCGGCCAACACTGAAGCTTTCTTT
CDR3 protein: CATRAANTEAFF

J gene: TRBJ2-2
V gene: TRBV5-4
D gene: NA
clone size: NA
CDR3 DNA: TGTGCCAGCAGCCAAGCAAGGAACACCGGGGAGCTGTTTTTT
CDR3 protein: CASSQARNTGELFF

J gene: TRBJ2-1
V gene: TRBV4-1
D gene: TRBD2
clone size: NA
CDR3 DNA: TGCGCCAGCAGCCAAGGTCAGCGGGAATACAATGAGCAGTTCTTC
CDR3 protein: CASSQGQREYNEQFF

J gene: TRBJ2-7
V gene: TRBV13
D gene: NA
clone size: NA
CDR3 DNA: TGTGCCAGCAGCCTAATCCTCCACCTTGGGGCGCCATACTACGAGCAGTACTTC
CDR3 protein: CASSLILHLGAPYYEQYF

J gene: TRBJ2-7
V gene: TRBV5-1
D gene: NA
clone size: NA
CDR3 DNA: TGCGCCAGCAGCTTGTCAGGGCTTTACGAGCAGTACTTC
CDR3 protein: CASSLSGLYEQYF

J gene: TRBJ2-7
V gene: TRBV9
D gene: TRBD1
clone size: NA
CDR3 DNA: TGTGCCAGCAGCGTAGCGGGACAGGGGGTCGAGCAGTACTTC
CDR3 protein: CASSVAGQGVEQYF

J gene: TRBJ2-1
V gene: TRBV29-1
D gene: NA
clone size: NA
CDR3 DNA: TGCAGCGTTGAGGGAAATGAGCAGTTCTTC
CDR3 protein: CSVEGNEQFF

J gene: TRBJ2-7
V gene: TRBV25-1
D gene: NA
clone size: NA
CDR3 DNA: TGTGCCAGCAGCAAAATTGGGCCTCCCACCTCCTACGAGCAGTACTTC
CDR3 protein: CASSKIGPPTSYEQYF

J gene: TRBJ2-5
V gene: TRBV5-1
D gene: TRBD1
clone size: NA
CDR3 DNA: TGCGCCAGCAGCCCGGGACAGGGGCCGCCTGAGGAGACCCAGTACTTC
CDR3 protein: CASSPGQGPPEETQYF

J gene: TRBJ2-2
V gene: TRBV12-5
D gene: NA
clone size: many
CDR3 DNA: TGTGCTAGTGGTTTGGTAACAGGACGGAGCACCGGGGAGCTGTTTTTT
CDR3 protein: CASGLVTGRSTGELFF

J gene: TRBJ2-5
V gene: TRBV4-1
D gene: TRBD2
clone size: NA
CDR3 DNA: TGCGCCAGCAGCCAAGTTGCGGGAGGGAATGGAGAGACCCAGTACTTC
CDR3 protein: CASSQVAGGNGETQYF

J gene: TRBJ2-2
V gene: TRBV7-2
D gene: NA
clone size: NA
CDR3 DNA: TGTGCCAGCAGCTTTCAGATAGACACCGGGGAGCTGTTTTTT
CDR3 protein: CASSFQIDTGELFF

J gene: TRBJ1-3
V gene: TRBV7-3
D gene: NA
clone size: NA
CDR3 DNA: TGTGCCAGCAGCCGCTACACCGGGACGGCCGTTGGAAACACCATATATTTT
CDR3 protein: CASSRYTGTAVGNTIYF

J gene: TRBJ2-2
V gene: TRBV19
D gene: TRBD2
clone size: NA
CDR3 DNA: TGTGCCAGTAGTATGTACCTAGCGGACACCGGGGAGCTGTTTTTT
CDR3 protein: CASSMYLADTGELFF